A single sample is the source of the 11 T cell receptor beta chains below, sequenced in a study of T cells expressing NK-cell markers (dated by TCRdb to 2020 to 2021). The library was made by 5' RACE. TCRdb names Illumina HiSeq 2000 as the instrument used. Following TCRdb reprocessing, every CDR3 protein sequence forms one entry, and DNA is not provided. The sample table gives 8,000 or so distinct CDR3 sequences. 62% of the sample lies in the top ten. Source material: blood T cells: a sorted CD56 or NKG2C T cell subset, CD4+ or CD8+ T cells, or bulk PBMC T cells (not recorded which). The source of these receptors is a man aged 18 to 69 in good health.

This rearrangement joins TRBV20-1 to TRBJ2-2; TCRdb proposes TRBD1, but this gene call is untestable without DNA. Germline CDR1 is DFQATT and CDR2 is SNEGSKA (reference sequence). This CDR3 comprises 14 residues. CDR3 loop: CSARVGGDTGELFF.

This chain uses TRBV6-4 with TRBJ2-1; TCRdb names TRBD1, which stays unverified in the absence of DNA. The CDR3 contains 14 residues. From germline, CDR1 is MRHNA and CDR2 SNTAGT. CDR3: CASSEAGQANEQFF.

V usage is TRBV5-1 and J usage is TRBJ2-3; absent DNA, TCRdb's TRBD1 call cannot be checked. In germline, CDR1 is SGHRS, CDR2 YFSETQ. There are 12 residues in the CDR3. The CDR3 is CASSQDWGTQYF.

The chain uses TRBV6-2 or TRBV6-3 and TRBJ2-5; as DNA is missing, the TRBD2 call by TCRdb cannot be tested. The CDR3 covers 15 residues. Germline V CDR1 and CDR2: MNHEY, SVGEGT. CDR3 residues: CASSWTSGGAETQYF.

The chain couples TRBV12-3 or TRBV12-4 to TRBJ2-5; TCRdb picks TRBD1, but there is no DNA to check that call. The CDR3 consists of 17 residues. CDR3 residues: CASSWDTGGRGWETQYF.

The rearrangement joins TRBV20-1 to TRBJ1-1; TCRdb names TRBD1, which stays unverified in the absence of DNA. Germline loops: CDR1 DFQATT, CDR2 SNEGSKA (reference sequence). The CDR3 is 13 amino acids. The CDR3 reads CSARVLGGTEAFF.

This CDR3 reads CASKKRGGTYEQYF. J is TRBJ2-7 and V is TRBV2; TCRdb's assignment of TRBD2 cannot be checked, as there is no DNA. Germline CDR1 reads SNHLY; CDR2 reads FYNNEI. This CDR3 region has 14 residues.

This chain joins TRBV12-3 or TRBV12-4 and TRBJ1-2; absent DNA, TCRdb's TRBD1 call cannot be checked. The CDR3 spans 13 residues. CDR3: CASSLNQGGGYTF.

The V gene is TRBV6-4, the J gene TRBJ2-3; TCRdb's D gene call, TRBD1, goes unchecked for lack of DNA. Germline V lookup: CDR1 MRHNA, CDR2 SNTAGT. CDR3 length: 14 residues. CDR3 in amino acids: CASSTGTGADTQYF.

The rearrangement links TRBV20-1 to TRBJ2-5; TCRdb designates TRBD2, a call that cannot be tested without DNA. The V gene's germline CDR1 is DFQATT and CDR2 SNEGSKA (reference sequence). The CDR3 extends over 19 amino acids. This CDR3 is CSARGEGSGGPGIEETQYF.

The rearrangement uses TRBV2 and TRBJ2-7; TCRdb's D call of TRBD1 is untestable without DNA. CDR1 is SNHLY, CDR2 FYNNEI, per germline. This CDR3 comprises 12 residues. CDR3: CASSYRVDEQYF.